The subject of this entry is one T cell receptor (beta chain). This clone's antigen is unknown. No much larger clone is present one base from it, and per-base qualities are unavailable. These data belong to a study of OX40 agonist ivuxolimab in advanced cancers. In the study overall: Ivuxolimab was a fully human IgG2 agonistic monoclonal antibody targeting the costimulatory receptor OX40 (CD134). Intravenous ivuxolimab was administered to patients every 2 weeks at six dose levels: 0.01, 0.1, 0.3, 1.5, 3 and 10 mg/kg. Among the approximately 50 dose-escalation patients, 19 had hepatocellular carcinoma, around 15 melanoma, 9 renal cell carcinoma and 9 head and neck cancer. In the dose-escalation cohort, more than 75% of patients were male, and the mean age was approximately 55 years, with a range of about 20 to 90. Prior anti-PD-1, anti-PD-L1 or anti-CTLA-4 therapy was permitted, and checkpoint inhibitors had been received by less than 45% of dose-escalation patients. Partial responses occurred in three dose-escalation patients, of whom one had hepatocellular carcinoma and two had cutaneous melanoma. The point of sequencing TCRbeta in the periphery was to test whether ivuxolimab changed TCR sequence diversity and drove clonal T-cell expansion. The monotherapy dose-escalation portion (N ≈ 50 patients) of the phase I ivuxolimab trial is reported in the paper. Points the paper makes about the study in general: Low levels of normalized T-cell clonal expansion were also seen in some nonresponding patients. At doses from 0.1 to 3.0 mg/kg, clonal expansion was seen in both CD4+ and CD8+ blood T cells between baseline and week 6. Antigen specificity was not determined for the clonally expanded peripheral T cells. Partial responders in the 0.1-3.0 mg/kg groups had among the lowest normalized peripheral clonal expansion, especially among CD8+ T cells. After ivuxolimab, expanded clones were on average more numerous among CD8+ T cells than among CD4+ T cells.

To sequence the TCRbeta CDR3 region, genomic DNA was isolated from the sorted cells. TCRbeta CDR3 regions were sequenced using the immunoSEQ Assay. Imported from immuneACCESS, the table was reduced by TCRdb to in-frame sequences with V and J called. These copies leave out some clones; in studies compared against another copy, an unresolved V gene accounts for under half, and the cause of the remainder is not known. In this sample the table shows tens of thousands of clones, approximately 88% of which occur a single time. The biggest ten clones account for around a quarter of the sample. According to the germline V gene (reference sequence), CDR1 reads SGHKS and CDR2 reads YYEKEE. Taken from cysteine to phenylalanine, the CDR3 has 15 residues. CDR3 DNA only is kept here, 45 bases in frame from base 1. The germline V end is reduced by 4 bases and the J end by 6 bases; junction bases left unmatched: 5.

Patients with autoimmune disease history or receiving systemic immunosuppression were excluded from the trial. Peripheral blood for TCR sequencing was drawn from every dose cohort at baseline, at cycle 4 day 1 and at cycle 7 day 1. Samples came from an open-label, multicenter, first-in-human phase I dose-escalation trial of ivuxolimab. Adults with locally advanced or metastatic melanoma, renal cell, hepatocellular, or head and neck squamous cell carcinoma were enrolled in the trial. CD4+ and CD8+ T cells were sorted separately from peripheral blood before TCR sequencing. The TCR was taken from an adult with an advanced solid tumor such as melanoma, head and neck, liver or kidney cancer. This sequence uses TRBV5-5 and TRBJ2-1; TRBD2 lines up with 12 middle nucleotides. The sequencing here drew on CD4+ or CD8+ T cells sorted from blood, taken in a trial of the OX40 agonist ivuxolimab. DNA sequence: TGTGCCAGCAGCCAGACTAGCGGGAGTCGCAATGAGCAGTTCTTC. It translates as CASSQTSGSRNEQFF.